The TCR beta chain under discussion was sequenced for a study of T cells expressing NK-cell markers. Study-level information: From sorted CD3+CD56+NKG2C+, CD3+CD56+NKG2C- and CD3+CD56-NKG2C+ T cells came the TCR beta repertoires. Seven HCMV-seropositive donors and one seronegative donor made up the eight sequenced donors.

A note on this clonotype: Its antigen is unknown.

Following a re-call of the 5' RACE reads, TCRdb has one entry per CDR3 protein and lacks DNA. The sample holds hundreds of thousands of distinct CDR3 sequences. Whole-study findings and limits: As a fraction of CD8+ T cells, dominant NKG2C+ clonotypes reached about 1.0-7.5% in 5 to 7 donors. HCMV specificity of the expanded NKG2C+ T cell clones was not established.

CDR3 length: 16 amino acids. Germline V lookup: CDR1 SGHTA, CDR2 FQGTGA. The TCR comes from a man between 18 and 69 years old in good health. The chain carries TRBV7-3 and TRBJ2-5; TCRdb's assignment of TRBD2 cannot be checked, as there is no DNA. Specimen: blood T cells: a sorted CD56 or NKG2C T cell subset, CD4+ or CD8+ T cells, or bulk PBMC T cells (not recorded which). The CDR3 spells CASSLPRPPSQETQYF.